This T cell receptor (beta chain) was sequenced in a study of blood T cell repertoires in COVID-19. The overall study: Acute and convalescent COVID-19 samples came from the United States, Italy and Spain. The cDNA or gDNA used as material had been derived from T cells, B-cell-depleted T cells, or PBMCs.

Authors' analysis steps: Amplification from reference gene primers served as the basis for estimated nucleated cell counts. The protocol was immunoSEQ multiplex PCR, while the TCRdb copy is restricted to in-frame clones and leaves out a portion. The V and J calls and the clone size are those of that table, but D and trimming were determined from the DNA. Of some 180,000 clones in the sample, approximately 90% were seen once. There are 15 residues in the CDR3. This chain links TRBV21-1 with TRBJ1-6. TRBV21-1 is assigned pseudogene status. The TCR originated in a man in his fifties or sixties who had recovered from COVID-19. Specimen: peripheral blood. CDR3 sequence reads: CASSPPGFLNSPLHF. The CDR3 bases are TGTGCCAGCAGCCCCCCGGGGTTTTTGAATTCACCCCTCCACTTT.